These 24 T cell receptor beta chains were sequenced from one sample in a study of shared clonotypes between healthy human individuals. Only in-frame clones appear in the TCRdb table, and some are missing; sequencing was by immunoSEQ multiplex PCR. The sample consists of a few million clones, around nine tenths of them appearing once. The material sequenced was naive CD4+ T cells sorted from blood. Specified subset: CD45RA+ positively selected. These receptors came from a man between 18 and 29 years old in good health.

Comments on this clone: Other DNA sequences in the sample encode the same CDR3. This rearrangement joins TRBV6-6 to TRBJ2-2, with D unclear. The germline V gene encodes CDR1 MNHNY and CDR2 SVGAGI (reference sequence). V shed 6 bases and J shed 6 bases, with 5 bases lying between them. The CDR3 totals 11 residues. The CDR3 reads CASSYPGELFF. The CDR3 DNA is TGTGCCAGCAGCTACCCCGGGGAGCTGTTTTTT.

This clone was seen only a few times. The chain's CDR3 is CASSGQGFSYNEQFF. CDR3 bases: TGTGCCAGCAGCGGACAGGGTTTCTCCTACAATGAGCAGTTCTTC. V and J are TRBV9 and TRBJ2-1; 7 nucleotides match TRBD1. Germline V gene lookup returns CDR1 SGDLS and CDR2 YYNGEE. V was pared by 3 bases and J by 0 bases, with 3 bases of the junction left unmatched. The CDR3 is made up of 15 amino acids.

The rearrangement uses TRBV4-3 and TRBJ2-2; TRBD2 is a possible D gene (6 bases). Germline loops: CDR1 LGHNA, CDR2 YSLEER. V dropped 1 base and J dropped 7 bases, with 19 bases sitting between them. CDR3 length equals 17 residues. In DNA, the CDR3 is TGCGCCAGCAGCCAAGGCTCCGCGGGGTCATTTATCGGGGAGCTGTTTTTT. As protein: CASSQGSAGSFIGELFF.

V and J are TRBV7-9 and TRBJ2-3; D uncertain. V was trimmed by 1 base and J by 6 bases, leaving 11 bases between them. CDR3 length equals 14 residues. CDR1 and CDR2 from the germline V gene are SEHNR and FQNEAQ (reference sequence). The CDR3 sequence: CASSLVSVVDTQYF. The CDR3 region has the DNA TGTGCCAGCAGCTTAGTGTCAGTGGTGGATACGCAGTATTTT.

The genes are TRBV7-8 and TRBJ2-3; 15 positions match TRBD2. The V segment lost 3 bases and the J segment 5 bases; nucleotides outside the gene matches: 0. Per germline, CDR1 SGHVS and CDR2 FQNEAQ. This CDR3 region has 15 residues. CDR3 amino acids: CASSLGLAGGDTQYF. CDR3 bases: TGTGCCAGCAGCTTGGGACTAGCGGGAGGAGATACGCAGTATTTT.

In regard to this clone: Other DNA sequences in the same sample also yield this CDR3. The V and J genes are TRBV15 and TRBJ1-2; D possibly corresponds to TRBD1 (5 bases). CDR1 is LNHNV and CDR2 is YYDKDF in the germline V gene (reference sequence). V lost 0 bases, J lost 8 bases, and 7 bases lay in between. There are 12 residues in the CDR3. CDR3 in amino acids: CATSRDGGGYTF. DNA of the CDR3: TGTGCCACCAGCAGAGATGGGGGGGGCTACACCTTC.

This chain connects TRBV5-1 to TRBJ1-2; D might be TRBD1 (5 bases). The CDR3 runs to 14 residues. CDR1 and CDR2 from the germline V gene are SGHRS and YFSETQ. V was pared by 4 bases and J by 2 bases, with 12 bases between. CDR3 nucleotides: TGCGCCAGCAGCCCCTTTGGGGGAAACTATGGCTACACCTTC. It specifies CASSPFGGNYGYTF.

The chain is built from TRBV2 and TRBJ2-2; the D gene could be TRBD1 or TRBD2 (5 bases each). Germline lookup yields CDR1 SNHLY and CDR2 FYNNEI. The V end lost 5 bases, the J end lost 8 bases, and 15 bases lay between the germline ends. The length of the CDR3 is 14 residues. The DNA for the CDR3 is TGTGCCAGCAGTCGTGCAGGGAGTTCGGGGGAGCTGTTTTTT. Its translation is CASSRAGSSGELFF.

The rearrangement joins TRBV5-1 to TRBJ2-2; TRBD2 matches 7 bases. CDR1 SGHRS and CDR2 YFSETQ come from the germline V gene. The CDR3 spans 14 residues. The J segment lost 4 bases and the V segment lost 6 bases, leaving 6 bases of the junction unmatched. CDR3 bases: TGCGCCAGCAATGGCAGGGAGGGCACCGGGGAGCTGTTTTTT. Translation gives CASNGREGTGELFF.

The chain joins TRBV2 to TRBJ2-7; the D is unclear. The V end was cut by 2 bases, the J end by 7 bases, with 15 bases between. Germline V gives CDR1 SNHLY, CDR2 FYNNEI. CDR3 length: 14 amino acids. The DNA for the CDR3 is TGTGCCAGCAGTGAACGGGCAGGCTTGGGAGAGCAGTACTTC. It codes for CASSERAGLGEQYF. The full variable domain, its missing parts supplied by reference TRBV2 and TRBJ2-7, is EPEVTQTPSHQVTQMGQEVILRCVPISNHLYFYWYRQILGQKVEFLVSFYNNEISEKSEIFDDQFSVERPDGSNFTLKIRSTKLEDSAMYFCASSERAGLGEQYFGPGTRLTVT.

The genes are TRBV6-1 and TRBJ2-1; 9 bases agree with TRBD1. Germline-derived CDR1 and CDR2 are MNHNS and SASEGT. The CDR3 is 15 residues long. J gave up 3 bases and V 6 bases, and 6 bases lay outside the gene matches. The CDR3 sequence: CASRKGQGLYNEQFF. Written as DNA, the CDR3 is TGTGCCAGCAGGAAAGGACAGGGGCTCTACAATGAGCAGTTCTTC.

The V call is TRBV2, the J call TRBJ1-2; D remains unclear. Germline CDR1 SNHLY, CDR2 FYNNEI. V dropped 4 bases and J dropped 8 bases, with 14 bases sitting between them. The CDR3 totals 13 residues. This chain's CDR3 is CASSVISREGYTF. CDR3 coding DNA: TGTGCCAGCAGTGTGATCTCAAGGGAAGGCTACACCTTC.

This rearrangement joins TRBV18 to TRBJ2-5; D unclear. V was cut by 0 bases and J by 7 bases, with 12 bases left in between. Per germline, CDR1 KGHSH and CDR2 LQKENI. The CDR3 covers 14 residues. The CDR3 DNA reads as TGTGCCAGCTCACCACCCGATCGGCCGCCGACCCAGTACTTC. Protein product: CASSPPDRPPTQYF.

In the case of this clone: Other DNA sequences from this sample encode an identical CDR3 as well. The chain recombines TRBV6-6 with TRBJ1-5; the D is unclear. Germline CDR1 is MNHNY and CDR2 is SVGAGI (reference sequence). The CDR3 has 13 amino acids. With 2 bases removed from V and 2 bases from J, the gap between germline ends came to 4 bases. The CDR3 DNA reads TGTGCCAGCAGTTACGAAGGCAATCAGCCCCAGCATTTT. Residues: CASSYEGNQPQHF.

The genes are TRBV28 and TRBJ2-3; D is undetermined. Trimming left V 6 bases short and J 8 bases short, with 15 bases between. The CDR3 extends over 13 amino acids. The V gene's germline CDR1 is MDHEN and CDR2 SYDVKM. For the CDR3, the DNA is TGTGCCAGCAGCTTGCATACCGATGGTACGCAGTATTTT. The encoded protein is CASSLHTDGTQYF.

This chain's CDR3 is CASSKDSYNEQFF. CDR3 sequence (DNA): TGCGCCAGCAGCAAAGACAGTTACAATGAGCAGTTCTTC. The chain employs TRBV5-1 and TRBJ2-1; D possibly corresponds to TRBD1 (5 bases). The V gene's germline CDR1 is SGHRS and CDR2 YFSETQ. The CDR3 has 13 residues. Trimming cost V 4 bases and J 4 bases, with 9 bases left between them.

CDR3 DNA: TGTGCCAGCTCACCACCGTCAATAGCTCCCATCACCGGGGAGCTGTTTTTT. Protein product: CASSPPSIAPITGELFF. This sequence joins TRBV18 and TRBJ2-2; D ambiguous. CDR1 and CDR2 from the germline V gene are KGHSH and LQKENI. This CDR3 is built from 17 residues. V was trimmed by 0 bases and J by 4 bases, leaving 15 bases between them.

Only one count was recorded for this clone. The rearrangement links TRBV5-6 to TRBJ1-5; TRBD1 aligns across 9 bases. V was clipped by 0 bases and J by 1 base; unmatched bases: 5. CDR1 and CDR2 from the germline V gene are SGHDT and YYEEEE. The CDR3 runs to 17 residues. Here the CDR3 DNA reads TGTGCCAGCAGCTTGGGAACAGGGGGCGCGAGCAATCAGCCCCAGCATTTT. It codes for CASSLGTGGASNQPQHF.

The chain couples TRBV6-1 to TRBJ1-2; TRBD1 aligns across 9 bases. V was clipped by 2 bases and J by 5 bases; unmatched bases: 3. CDR1 and CDR2 from the germline V gene are MNHNS and SASEGT. The CDR3 contains 14 residues. This CDR3 is CASSELQGAYGYTF. The CDR3 DNA follows: TGTGCCAGCAGTGAACTACAGGGGGCGTATGGCTACACCTTC.

The gene calls are TRBV6-7 and TRBJ1-2, with 9 bases identical to TRBD1. TRBV6-7 is flagged as an ORF with uncertain function. J was trimmed by 5 bases and V by 11 bases; bases with no gene match: 6. The CDR3 totals 12 residues. CDR3 in DNA: TGTGCCGGATCGACAGGGGGATATGGCTACACCTTC. Protein product: CAGSTGGYGYTF.

This clone has a handful of counts. The same CDR3 also results from other DNA sequences found in this sample. The rearrangement joins TRBV2 to TRBJ1-1; D gene unclear. The CDR3 is 11 residues long. CDR1 and CDR2 from the germline V gene are SNHLY and FYNNEI. Trimming cost V 6 bases and J 2 bases, with 4 bases left between them. The CDR3 region is CASRVNTEAFF. The CDR3 nucleotides read TGTGCCAGCAGAGTAAACACTGAAGCTTTCTTT.

This clone appeared a single time. The chain carries TRBV28 and TRBJ1-4, with D perhaps TRBD1 (5 bases). There are 13 residues in the CDR3. The germline gives CDR1 MDHEN, CDR2 SYDVKM. V was clipped by 8 bases and J by 4 bases, with 11 bases between them. The CDR3 protein is CASALGGNEKLFF. The CDR3 region has the DNA TGTGCCAGCGCTCTGGGGGGTAATGAAAAACTGTTTTTT.

This clone has a single count. Other DNA sequences in this sample translate to the same CDR3. The V and J genes are TRBV28 and TRBJ1-3, with D unclear. The germline V and J ends were trimmed by 2 bases and 0 bases, with 8 bases remaining between them. Germline values: CDR1 MDHEN, CDR2 SYDVKM. CDR3 size: 15 residues. CDR3 protein: CASSLAVVSGNTIYF. The CDR3 nucleotides read TGTGCCAGCAGTTTAGCCGTCGTCTCTGGAAACACCATATATTTT.

The sample holds one count of this clone. V is TRBV7-9 and J is TRBJ2-7; D may be TRBD1 (5 bases). Germline V gene data show CDR1 as SEHNR and CDR2 as FQNEAQ (reference sequence). V lost 4 bases and J 2 bases, leaving 21 bases between the germline ends. CDR3 size: 17 residues. The DNA of the CDR3 is TGTGCCAGCAGCTACTTACCCTCCCTTGACAGACCCTACGAGCAGTACTTC. It codes for CASSYLPSLDRPYEQYF.